These 21 T cell receptor beta chains were all obtained from the same sample, sequenced in a study of beta chain features in type 1 diabetes. TCRB transcripts that were expressed got sequenced, as all of the isolated RNA had been reverse transcribed. Libraries were prepared by immunoSEQ multiplex PCR; TCRdb keeps only in-frame clonotypes and omits some of them. The sample yields 110,000 or so clones, about two fifths seen once. The specimen was stem cell memory CD4+ T cells from blood. These receptor sequences come from a woman under 30 in good health.

V and J are TRBV2 and TRBJ2-1; the D gene is possibly TRBD2 (6 bases). This CDR3 has 15 residues. Trimming removed 8 bases from V and 0 bases from J, with 14 bases in between. Germline V gene sequence: CDR1 SNHLY, CDR2 FYNNEI. The CDR3 reads CASVRRGSSYNEQFF. CDR3 nucleotide sequence: TGTGCCAGCGTACGGCGGGGCAGCTCCTACAATGAGCAGTTCTTC. The variable domain in full, completed from reference TRBV2 and TRBJ2-1, reads EPEVTQTPSHQVTQMGQEVILRCVPISNHLYFYWYRQILGQKVEFLVSFYNNEISEKSEIFDDQFSVERPDGSNFTLKIRSTKLEDSAMYFCASVRRGSSYNEQFFGPGTRLTVL.

This clone was counted only a few times. The rearrangement joins TRBV9 to TRBJ1-3, with 8 bases identical to TRBD1. CDR3 length: 16 amino acids. J was trimmed by 0 bases and V by 4 bases; bases with no gene match: 6. Looked up from germline, CDR1 is SGDLS and CDR2 is YYNGEE. DNA for the CDR3: TGTGCCAGCAGCTATCTGGACAGGGTCTCTGGAAACACCATATATTTT. Protein: CASSYLDRVSGNTIYF.

The chain couples TRBV5-6 to TRBJ1-2, with 8 nucleotides matching TRBD1. Germline-derived CDR1 and CDR2 are SGHDT and YYEEEE. The trim removed 4 bases at V and 0 bases at J, leaving 8 bases unmatched. This CDR3 has 16 amino acids. The CDR3: CASSPPGQGANYGYTF. CDR3 nucleotides: TGTGCCAGCAGCCCTCCTGGACAGGGAGCTAACTATGGCTACACCTTC.

The chain recombines TRBV5-4 with TRBJ2-7, with 7 bases identical to TRBD1. Germline CDR1 and CDR2: SGHNT and YYREEE (reference sequence). This CDR3 spans 12 amino acids. J gave up 6 bases and V 5 bases, and 5 bases lay outside the gene matches. This CDR3 is CASSWQGVEQYF. The CDR3, as DNA: TGTGCCAGCAGTTGGCAGGGGGTCGAGCAGTACTTC.

The CDR3 loop is CAISDPMDKSSYNEQFF. DNA of the CDR3: TGTGCCATCAGTGACCCGATGGACAAGAGCTCCTACAATGAGCAGTTCTTC. This chain links TRBV10-3 with TRBJ2-1; D may be TRBD1 (5 bases). Germline CDR1 and CDR2: ENHRY and SYGVKD. V was trimmed by 3 bases and J by 0 bases, leaving 15 bases between them. This CDR3 region has 17 residues.

The chain joins TRBV4-1 to TRBJ2-3; the match to TRBD2 covers 9 bases. Germline V lookup: CDR1 MGHRA, CDR2 YSYEKL. V was pared by 1 base and J by 0 bases, with 2 bases of the junction left unmatched. This CDR3 has 16 amino acids. CDR3: CASSQGAGGSTDTQYF. The CDR3, as DNA: TGCGCCAGCAGCCAAGGGGCGGGAGGGAGCACAGATACGCAGTATTTT.

The V call is TRBV7-9, the J call TRBJ2-5, with a possible D match to TRBD1 (5 bases). CDR1 SEHNR and CDR2 FQNEAQ come from the germline V gene (reference sequence). Trimming took 3 bases from V and 2 from J, leaving 7 bases between them. This CDR3 spans 13 amino acids. This CDR3 is CASSFDRQETQYF. The CDR3 DNA reads as TGTGCCAGCAGCTTCGACAGACAAGAGACCCAGTACTTC.

CDR3 residues: CASSLGTYPYEQYF. In nucleotides, the CDR3 is TGTGCCAGCAGTTTGGGGACATATCCCTACGAGCAGTACTTC. The chain recombines TRBV28 with TRBJ2-7; tentatively, D is TRBD1 (6 bases). Trimming left V 3 bases short and J 2 bases short, with 11 bases between. There are 14 residues in the CDR3. Germline assignment: CDR1 MDHEN and CDR2 SYDVKM.

The rearrangement joins TRBV30 to TRBJ1-3, with D unresolved. Germline V lookup: CDR1 GTSNPN, CDR2 SVGIG (reference sequence). CDR3 length equals 13 residues. V lost 1 base and J 2 bases, leaving 6 bases between the germline ends. The chain's CDR3 is CAWSEAAGNTIYF. The CDR3 DNA reads TGTGCCTGGAGTGAGGCGGCTGGAAACACCATATATTTT.

This clone was seen only a few times. CDR3 DNA: TGTGCCAGCTTTATTAGCGGGAGGGATGATGAGCAGTTCTTC. Protein product: CASFISGRDDEQFF. The chain links TRBV21-1 to TRBJ2-1; TRBD2 is the table's D call and was not checked against the DNA. TRBV21-1 is a documented pseudogene. The CDR3 loop spans 14 amino acids.

The CDR3 spells CAWSVSSGRSTDTQYF. DNA of the CDR3: TGTGCCTGGAGTGTAAGCAGCGGGAGGTCGACAGATACGCAGTATTTT. The V gene is TRBV30, the J gene TRBJ2-3; TRBD2 aligns across 9 bases. V shed 0 bases, J shed 3 bases, and the junction held 7 bases outside the gene matches. Germline lookup yields CDR1 GTSNPN and CDR2 SVGIG (reference sequence). There are 16 residues in the CDR3.

The chain combines TRBV7-8 with TRBJ2-1; 11 bases map to TRBD2. There are 15 residues in the CDR3. V lost 5 bases, J lost 4 bases, and 4 bases stayed unmatched. Germline V gives CDR1 SGHVS, CDR2 FQNEAQ. As DNA, the CDR3 is TGTGCCAGCAGCCTCGGGACTAGCGGATACAATGAGCAGTTCTTC. This gives the protein CASSLGTSGYNEQFF.

V gene TRBV5-5 combines with J gene TRBJ2-7, with D possibly being TRBD2 (6 bases). The germline gives CDR1 SGHKS, CDR2 YYEKEE (reference sequence). The CDR3 has 15 residues. V dropped 0 bases and J dropped 2 bases, with 12 bases sitting between them. The CDR3 is CASSLVGTPAYEQYF. DNA for the CDR3: TGTGCCAGCAGCTTGGTTGGGACTCCTGCCTACGAGCAGTACTTC.

The gene calls are TRBV21-1 and TRBJ2-5; the table calls TRBD1, which could not be checked here. TRBV21-1 is tagged as a pseudogene. The CDR3 covers 15 residues. CDR3 in DNA: TGTGCCAGCAGCAAACACAGGGGGCTGAGAGAGACCCAGTACTTC. This gives the protein CASSKHRGLRETQYF.

This clone was picked up one time. The V call is TRBV10-3, the J call TRBJ2-5; TRBD2 agrees at 10 bases. Germline V gives CDR1 ENHRY, CDR2 SYGVKD. With 0 bases clipped from V and 2 bases from J, the junction kept 3 bases outside the gene matches. This CDR3 contains 16 residues. CDR3 bases: TGTGCCATCAGTGAGTCGAGCGGGGGGGGACAAGAGACCCAGTACTTC. Translated, it gives CAISESSGGGQETQYF.

The rearrangement links TRBV4-1 to TRBJ2-3; possibly TRBD2 for D (6 bases). The V and J ends lost 1 base and 7 bases respectively, with 15 bases between them. The CDR3 has 15 amino acids. Germline CDR1 and CDR2: MGHRA and YSYEKL. The CDR3 nucleotides are TGCGCCAGCAGCCAAGGCCCGGGAGCAAGAAATACGCAGTATTTT. Translated, it gives CASSQGPGARNTQYF.

This clone was counted between two and nine times. The CDR3 DNA reads TGTGCCAGCAGCCCCGGGGTCGGCGAGCAGTTCTTC. Translation gives CASSPGVGEQFF. The V call is TRBV7-2, the J call TRBJ2-1; possibly TRBD2 for D (5 bases). This CDR3 is built from 12 residues. CDR1 SGHTA and CDR2 FQGNSA come from the germline V gene. V was cut by 5 bases and J by 10 bases, with 12 bases left in between.

The rearrangement uses TRBV28 and TRBJ1-2, with 11 bases aligning to TRBD1. CDR1 is MDHEN, CDR2 SYDVKM, per germline. This CDR3 spans 16 amino acids. V lost 5 bases, J lost 4 bases, and 9 bases stayed unmatched. The CDR3, as DNA: TGTGCCAGCAGTCCCCCGGGGACAGGGGGGACCTATGGCTACACCTTC. It is translated as CASSPPGTGGTYGYTF.

V is TRBV19 and J is TRBJ2-7; 14 positions match TRBD2. V lost 5 bases and J lost 2; bases outside the gene matches: 2. CDR1 is LNHDA and CDR2 is SQIVND in the germline V gene (reference sequence). The CDR3 consists of 15 residues. The CDR3 nucleotides read TGTGCCAGTAGTGGACTAGCGGGAGGACCCTACGAGCAGTACTTC. Translation gives CASSGLAGGPYEQYF.

The rearrangement uses TRBV28 and TRBJ1-4; D might be TRBD1 (6 bases). The CDR3 sequence is 14 residues long. V was pared by 6 bases and J by 5 bases, with 13 bases between. Germline lookup yields CDR1 MDHEN and CDR2 SYDVKM. CDR3 in DNA: TGTGCCAGCAGGGTGGGGGCCAGGAATGAAAAACTGTTTTTT. The encoded protein is CASRVGARNEKLFF.

The CDR3 DNA is TGTGCCAGCAGTCCCCCCGGGTACTACAATGAGCAGTTCTTC. This sequence encodes CASSPPGYYNEQFF. The V call is TRBV28, the J call TRBJ2-1; D remains unclear. Germline V lookup: CDR1 MDHEN, CDR2 SYDVKM. V lost 5 bases, J lost 3 bases, and 11 bases lay in between. The CDR3 is 14 amino acids.